The 23 T cell receptor beta chains reported below all come from one sample, sequenced in a study of blood T cell repertoires in COVID-19. The assay was immunoSEQ multiplex PCR, and TCRdb's table has in-frame clones only and misses some. Of approximately 260,000 clones listed, roughly nine tenths are singletons. The sequenced sample was peripheral blood. The receptors were gathered from a woman in her thirties or forties who had recovered from COVID-19.

The chain is built from TRBV6-5 and TRBJ2-1, with 8 bases identical to TRBD2. J lost 5 bases, V lost 7 bases, and 10 bases had no gene match. The CDR3 spans 15 residues. Germline assignment: CDR1 MNHEY and CDR2 SVGAGI. The CDR3: CASINGGVPNNEQFF. The DNA of the CDR3 is TGTGCCAGCATCAACGGGGGGGTCCCCAACAATGAGCAGTTCTTC.

The chain couples TRBV5-5 to TRBJ2-3; the D is unclear. The CDR3 is 11 amino acids. Germline V gives CDR1 SGHKS, CDR2 YYEKEE (reference sequence). Trimming removed 1 base at V and 7 bases at J, with 4 bases between. CDR3 in amino acids: CASSLRYTQYF. CDR3 DNA: TGTGCCAGCAGCTTGCGGTATACGCAGTATTTT.

This clone was detected only once. The V gene is TRBV5-5, the J gene TRBJ1-4; tentatively, D is TRBD1 (5 bases). Trimming took off 0 bases at V and 8 bases at J, with 11 bases between the two ends. The CDR3 is 14 amino acids. Germline CDR1 reads SGHKS; CDR2 reads YYEKEE (reference sequence). The CDR3 DNA reads TGTGCCAGCAGCTTGGAAGGGGTCAGGGAAAAACTGTTTTTT. Its protein product is CASSLEGVREKLFF.

This clone showed up just a few times. This chain uses TRBV27 with TRBJ2-7; D is unresolved. The CDR3 loop spans 13 amino acids. The V gene lost 2 bases and the J gene lost 1 base, with 6 bases spanning the gap. CDR1 is MNHEY and CDR2 is SMNVEV in the germline V gene (reference sequence). The CDR3 loop is CASSLIQSYEQYF. The CDR3, as DNA: TGTGCCAGCAGTTTAATACAGTCCTACGAGCAGTACTTC.

The gene calls are TRBV29-1 and TRBJ2-3; D possibly corresponds to TRBD1 (6 bases). Germline V CDR1 and CDR2: SQVTM, ANQGSEA. The V end was cut by 5 bases, the J end by 2 bases, with 11 bases between. This CDR3 spans 13 amino acids. CDR3 sequence reads: CSVRNRVTDTQYF. The CDR3 DNA follows: TGCAGCGTTCGTAACAGGGTCACAGATACGCAGTATTTT.

This rearrangement joins TRBV6-5 to TRBJ1-4; 8 positions agree with TRBD1. The V gene end was trimmed by 10 bases and the J gene end by 8 bases; junction bases not matched to a gene: 6. Germline V gene lookup returns CDR1 MNHEY and CDR2 SVGAGI. This CDR3 is 12 amino acids long. CDR3 coding DNA: TGTGCCACCCGACAGGGGCGGGAAAAACTGTTTTTT. It encodes CATRQGREKLFF.

The genes are TRBV10-1 and TRBJ2-1; 11 bases line up with TRBD2. V was pared by 1 base and J by 1 base, with 3 bases of the junction left unmatched. CDR3 size: 17 residues. CDR1 is WNHNN, CDR2 SYGVQD, per germline (reference sequence). The CDR3 protein is CASSEFLAGGSYNEQFF. The CDR3 DNA follows: TGCGCCAGCAGTGAGTTTTTAGCGGGGGGGTCCTACAATGAGCAGTTCTTC.

The chain employs TRBV7-2 and TRBJ2-1; TRBD1 agrees at 7 bases. Trimming cost V 1 base and J 9 bases; bases outside gene matches: 12. CDR3 size: 16 residues. Germline lookup yields CDR1 SGHTA and CDR2 FQGNSA. The CDR3 is CASSLVGAGGAAEQFF. The CDR3 DNA reads as TGTGCCAGCAGCTTAGTTGGCGCAGGGGGAGCTGCTGAGCAGTTCTTC.

The chain carries TRBV7-9 and TRBJ1-6; no reliable D call. This CDR3 has 13 amino acids. Germline V gives CDR1 SEHNR, CDR2 FQNEAQ (reference sequence). The germline V and J ends were trimmed by 10 bases and 8 bases, with 15 bases remaining between them. The CDR3 DNA follows: TGTGCCATAGAATTGGGCATCGATTCACCCCTCCACTTT. It is translated as CAIELGIDSPLHF.

The chain joins TRBV29-1 to TRBJ2-3, with 11 bases fitting TRBD2. Germline V gene lookup returns CDR1 SQVTM and CDR2 ANQGSEA. The V segment lost 6 bases and the J segment 4 bases; nucleotides outside the gene matches: 9. This CDR3 contains 15 residues. Here the CDR3 reads CSVHILAGGPDTQYF. DNA for the CDR3: TGCAGCGTACATATTCTAGCGGGAGGACCAGATACGCAGTATTTT.

The gene calls are TRBV19 and TRBJ2-1; D might be TRBD1 (6 bases). The V gene lost 1 base and the J gene lost 7 bases, with 11 bases spanning the gap. The CDR3 length is 14 residues. CDR1 and CDR2 (germline): LNHDA, SQIVND (reference sequence). The CDR3 DNA reads as TGTGCCAGTAGTATAGGCAGGGGTGCGAATGAGCAGTTCTTC. Its translation is CASSIGRGANEQFF.

A single count supports this clone. In nucleotides, the CDR3 is TGTGCCAGCAAAACAGGGGGCCACGAGCAGTACTTC. It specifies CASKTGGHEQYF. The rearrangement links TRBV2 to TRBJ2-7, with 9 bases matching TRBD1. V was pared by 7 bases and J by 5 bases, with 3 bases of the junction left unmatched. CDR1 is SNHLY and CDR2 is FYNNEI in the germline V gene. The CDR3 runs to 12 residues.

The chain employs TRBV28 and TRBJ1-3; D is undetermined. V was cut by 2 bases and J by 1 base, with 12 bases left in between. There are 16 residues in the CDR3. The germline V gene has CDR1 MDHEN and CDR2 SYDVKM. The CDR3 DNA is TGTGCCAGCAGTTTAAATTCGTTGGCTTCTGGAAACACCATATATTTT. Protein sequence: CASSLNSLASGNTIYF.

Worth noting for this clone: This CDR3 is also generated by other DNA sequences in the sample. The chain carries TRBV2 and TRBJ2-1, with a weak D call TRBD2 (5 bases). The V gene's germline CDR1 is SNHLY and CDR2 FYNNEI. The CDR3 consists of 13 residues. The V and J ends lost 3 bases and 6 bases respectively, with 9 bases between them. CDR3 in amino acids: CASSEVRGNEQFF. The CDR3 DNA reads TGTGCCAGCAGTGAGGTACGGGGCAATGAGCAGTTCTTC.

This clone was picked up a small number of times. The rearrangement links TRBV7-3 to TRBJ2-2, with TRBD2 identical over 14 bases. The CDR3 consists of 15 residues. Germline V gene sequence: CDR1 SGHTA, CDR2 FQGTGA. Germline trimming cut 0 bases from V and 11 bases from J; bases unmatched to any gene: 2. The CDR3 region is CASSLTGLAGGELFF. The CDR3 coding sequence is TGTGCCAGCAGCTTAACAGGACTAGCGGGAGGAGAGCTGTTTTTT.

This clone was counted only a few times. This chain joins TRBV7-9 and TRBJ1-4; the D gene is possibly TRBD1 (6 bases). From germline, CDR1 is SEHNR and CDR2 FQNEAQ (reference sequence). The CDR3 loop spans 14 amino acids. V dropped 5 bases and J dropped 10 bases, with 17 bases sitting between them. This CDR3 is CASSPRGGLGKLFF. CDR3 sequence (DNA): TGTGCCAGCAGCCCCCGGGGGGGGCTGGGAAAACTGTTTTTT.

The CDR3 DNA sequence: TGTGCCAGCAGTGTGGCAGGGCCTCATGAAAAACTGTTTTTT. Protein sequence: CASSVAGPHEKLFF. The chain links TRBV28 to TRBJ1-4; D is possibly TRBD1 (5 bases). CDR1 MDHEN and CDR2 SYDVKM come from the germline V gene. Trimming shortened V by 5 bases and J by 6 bases, and 13 bases separated the two germline ends. The CDR3 contains 14 residues.

The V gene is TRBV2, the J gene TRBJ2-3; D unresolved. V lost 2 bases and J 5 bases, leaving 11 bases between the germline ends. The CDR3 is 14 amino acids. Germline CDR1 reads SNHLY; CDR2 reads FYNNEI. This CDR3 is CASSELIALDTQYF. For the CDR3, the DNA is TGTGCCAGCAGTGAACTGATAGCTTTAGATACGCAGTATTTT.

This clone was found a few times. The chain combines TRBV5-6 with TRBJ2-3; the match to TRBD2 covers 12 bases. Unmatched junction bases numbered 3, after V lost 4 bases and J lost 6 bases. CDR1 and CDR2 from the germline V gene are SGHDT and YYEEEE. The CDR3 has 14 residues. CDR3 residues: CASSQTSGGDTQYF. The CDR3 region has the DNA TGTGCCAGCAGCCAAACTAGCGGGGGGGATACGCAGTATTTT.

The J gene is TRBJ2-5, the V gene TRBV18, with TRBD2 matching over 8 bases. This CDR3 has 16 residues. V gave up 3 bases and J gave up 5 bases; unmatched junction bases: 11. The germline V gene encodes CDR1 KGHSH and CDR2 LQKENI. As DNA, the CDR3 is TGTGCCAGCTCACCGAGAACGGGAGGGCCTGGGGAGACCCAGTACTTC. It encodes CASSPRTGGPGETQYF.

The chain combines TRBV6-2 or TRBV6-3 with TRBJ2-5; D may be TRBD2 (5 bases). V lost 6 bases to trimming and J lost 4 bases, with 12 bases between them. CDR1 is MNHEY, CDR2 SVGEGT, per germline. This CDR3 has 13 residues. CDR3 sequence reads: CASSLVEGETQYF. CDR3 nucleotides: TGTGCCAGCAGCCTAGTTGAGGGAGAGACCCAGTACTTC.

This sequence joins TRBV12-3 or TRBV12-4 and TRBJ2-2; D is unresolved. Trimming took off 8 bases at V and 6 bases at J, with 10 bases between the two ends. The CDR3 is 12 amino acids. The CDR3 loop reads CASLSTPGELFF. In DNA form, the CDR3 reads TGTGCCAGCCTGTCTACCCCCGGGGAGCTGTTTTTT.

This chain uses TRBV13 with TRBJ2-2, with D unresolved. Germline V gene lookup returns CDR1 PRHDT and CDR2 FYEKMQ (reference sequence). The CDR3 loop spans 14 amino acids. V gave up 5 bases and J gave up 1 base, with 8 bases separating them. The CDR3 region is CASSPSENTGELFF. Here the CDR3 DNA reads TGTGCCAGCAGCCCCAGCGAGAACACCGGGGAGCTGTTTTTT. The whole variable domain, remainder taken from reference TRBV13 and TRBJ2-2, is AAGVIQSPRHLIKEKRETATLKCYPIPRHDTVYWYQQGPGQDPQFLISFYEKMQSDKGSIPDRFSAQQFSDYHSELNMSSLELGDSALYFCASSPSENTGELFFGEGSRLTVL.